Each of the 25 T cell receptor beta chains below was sequenced from the same sample in a study of cytomegalovirus exposure and HLA in healthy donors. 13 Jbeta primers and 60 Vbeta primers were used for the PCR. Profiling relied on immunoSEQ multiplex PCR, and the TCRdb table lists in-frame clones only, not all of them. Here the sample table reports fewer than 200,000 clones. Input material: PBMCs. Every receptor here comes from a woman aged 55-70 years in good health and CMV-seronegative.

This chain uses TRBV5-1 with TRBJ2-1, with D tentatively TRBD1 (6 bases). This CDR3 spans 15 amino acids. CDR1 is SGHRS and CDR2 is YFSETQ in the germline V gene. The germline V and J ends were trimmed by 0 bases and 4 bases, with 11 bases remaining between them. For the CDR3, the DNA is TGCGCCAGCAGCTTGGGGGGGCCTGCTTACAATGAGCAGTTCTTC. Translation: CASSLGGPAYNEQFF. The whole variable domain, filled in from reference TRBV5-1 and TRBJ2-1, reads KAGVTQTPRYLIKTRGQQVTLSCSPISGHRSVSWYQQTPGQGLQFLFEYFSETQRNKGNFPGRFSGRQFSNSRSEMNVSTLELGDSALYLCASSLGGPAYNEQFFGPGTRLTVL.

Here the CDR3 DNA reads TGTGCCAGCAGCCTGTACAATCAGCCCCAGCATTTT. Residues: CASSLYNQPQHF. V usage is TRBV5-6 and J usage is TRBJ1-5; D uncertain. Germline CDR1 SGHDT, CDR2 YYEEEE. The V end was cut by 4 bases, the J end by 3 bases, with 5 bases between. This CDR3 comprises 12 residues.

V is TRBV4-1 and J is TRBJ2-5; D is perhaps TRBD2 (6 bases). The CDR3 is made up of 16 amino acids. The germline V gene has CDR1 MGHRA and CDR2 YSYEKL. Deletions cut 1 base from V and 2 bases from J, with 14 bases between. The CDR3 loop reads CASSQGRGLLQETQYF. In DNA form, the CDR3 reads TGCGCCAGCAGCCAAGGAAGGGGACTTCTACAAGAGACCCAGTACTTC.

The chain combines TRBV9 with TRBJ1-3; tentative D call: TRBD1 (5 bases). Per the germline V gene, CDR1 is SGDLS and CDR2 is YYNGEE. Trimming left V 0 bases short and J 0 bases short, with 13 bases between. The CDR3 has 17 amino acids. DNA of the CDR3: TGTGCCAGCAGCGTAGACGCAGGGCGCTCCTCTGGAAACACCATATATTTT. Its translation is CASSVDAGRSSGNTIYF.

This sequence joins TRBV27 and TRBJ2-7; the match to TRBD1 covers 9 bases. The CDR3 is 14 residues long. Germline V gene data show CDR1 as MNHEY and CDR2 as SMNVEV (reference sequence). J gave up 2 bases and V 3 bases, and 2 bases lay outside the gene matches. CDR3 nucleotides: TGTGCCAGCAGTTTCCGGACAGGGGCCTACGAGCAGTACTTC. Translation: CASSFRTGAYEQYF.

V usage is TRBV11-2 and J usage is TRBJ2-7; TRBD1 aligns across 7 bases. Trimming cost V 3 bases and J 6 bases; bases outside gene matches: 8. From germline, CDR1 is SGHAT and CDR2 FQNNGV. There are 14 residues in the CDR3. CDR3 amino acids: CASSFTRDSLEQYF. The DNA for the CDR3 is TGTGCCAGCAGCTTTACCCGGGACAGCCTCGAGCAGTACTTC.

The chain carries TRBV6-5 and TRBJ1-1, with a tentative D call TRBD1 (5 bases). This CDR3 contains 14 residues. Trimming pared 6 bases from V and 5 bases from J, leaving 16 bases between. CDR1 and CDR2 from the germline V gene are MNHEY and SVGAGI. The CDR3 bases are TGTGCCAGCAGCCCCAGGGTTGGCAGAACTGAAGCTTTCTTT. Amino acids: CASSPRVGRTEAFF.

The V gene is TRBV5-8, the J gene TRBJ1-5; D possibly corresponds to TRBD1 (6 bases). CDR3 length: 14 amino acids. V was pared by 6 bases and J by 0 bases, with 10 bases between. Germline V gene sequence: CDR1 SGHTS, CDR2 YDEGEE. Written as DNA, the CDR3 is TGTGCCAGCAAATGGGGGCCTAGCAATCAGCCCCAGCATTTT. Translated, it gives CASKWGPSNQPQHF.

The chain combines TRBV29-1 with TRBJ2-1; 9 bases are shared with TRBD1. The germline V gene has CDR1 SQVTM and CDR2 ANQGSEA. J was trimmed by 6 bases and V by 7 bases; bases with no gene match: 10. This CDR3 is 14 amino acids long. The CDR3 sequence: CSGGQGPILNEQFF. The CDR3 DNA reads as TGCAGCGGGGGACAGGGCCCTATCCTCAATGAGCAGTTCTTC.

Of note for this clone: The same CDR3 can be traced to other DNA sequences in this sample. V and J are TRBV5-1 and TRBJ2-5; perhaps TRBD2 as D (5 bases). The ends were cut back, 3 bases at V and 2 bases at J, with 5 bases in the middle. The length of the CDR3 is 12 residues. Germline CDR1 is SGHRS and CDR2 is YFSETQ. This chain's CDR3 is CASSSGQETQYF. CDR3 nucleotides: TGCGCCAGCAGCTCGGGGCAAGAGACCCAGTACTTC.

The chain has TRBV4-2 and TRBJ2-1; 13 positions match TRBD2. This CDR3 has 16 residues. CDR1 and CDR2 from the germline V gene are LGHNA and YNFKEQ. V trimming: 0 bases; J trimming: 9 bases; junction bases outside the gene matches: 5. CDR3 nucleotides: TGTGCCAGCAGCCAAGACACTAGCGGGGGGGCGAGTGAGCAGTTCTTC. It yields the protein CASSQDTSGGASEQFF.

V and J are TRBV7-3 and TRBJ2-3; D gene uncertain. This CDR3 has 14 residues. Per germline, CDR1 SGHTA and CDR2 FQGTGA. V lost 4 bases to trimming and J lost 2 bases, with 10 bases between them. The CDR3 is CASSSRGSTDTQYF. The CDR3 region has the DNA TGTGCCAGCAGCTCGCGAGGCTCCACAGATACGCAGTATTTT.

The J gene is TRBJ2-5, the V gene TRBV6-5, with 8 nucleotides matching TRBD2. The J call may not be correct, given that the DNA end is closer to TRBJ2-7. The CDR3 totals 16 residues. Germline V gene data show CDR1 as MNHEY and CDR2 as SVGAGI. CDR3 DNA sequence: TGTGCCAGCAGTTACTCGGGGAGCGGGGGACCCTACGAGCAGTACTTC. Its translation: CASSYSGSGGPYEQYF.

The chain combines TRBV18 with TRBJ1-2; TRBD1 matches 7 bases. CDR1 and CDR2 (germline): KGHSH, LQKENI. This CDR3 has 13 residues. The junction had 2 bases not matched to a gene; V was cut back by 3 bases and J by 4 bases. In DNA, the CDR3 is TGTGCCAGCTCACCGGACAGGACCTATGGCTACACCTTC. Translated: CASSPDRTYGYTF.

The genes are TRBV4-3 and TRBJ2-1, with TRBD1 matching over 9 bases. Germline V gene data show CDR1 as LGHNA and CDR2 as YSLEER. The junction had 13 bases not matched to a gene; V was cut back by 6 bases and J by 7 bases. CDR3 length: 16 amino acids. CDR3 sequence reads: CASSRDETGGLNEQFF. CDR3 bases: TGCGCCAGCAGTCGAGACGAAACAGGGGGCCTGAATGAGCAGTTCTTC.

The chain combines TRBV5-4 with TRBJ2-7; 8 bases match TRBD2. J gave up 6 bases and V 1 base, and 3 bases lay outside the gene matches. The germline gives CDR1 SGHNT, CDR2 YYREEE (reference sequence). The CDR3 is made up of 13 amino acids. The chain's CDR3 is CASSLPGTSEQYF. The CDR3 DNA reads as TGTGCCAGCAGCTTGCCCGGGACTAGCGAGCAGTACTTC.

The V gene is TRBV7-3, the J gene TRBJ1-1; D gene unclear. This CDR3 has 13 amino acids. Germline V lookup: CDR1 SGHTA, CDR2 FQGTGA. Trimming shortened V by 4 bases and J by 6 bases, and 12 bases separated the two germline ends. CDR3 protein: CASSWAPVSEAFF. CDR3 nucleotide sequence: TGTGCCAGCAGCTGGGCCCCCGTCTCTGAAGCTTTCTTT. The full variable domain, in which reference TRBV7-3 and TRBJ1-1 provide the parts outside the CDR3, is GAGVSQTPSNKVTEKGKYVELRCDPISGHTALYWYRQSLGQGPEFLIYFQGTGAADDSGLPNDRFFAVRPEGSVSTLKIQRTERGDSAVYLCASSWAPVSEAFFGQGTRLTVV.

The rearrangement links TRBV11-2 to TRBJ2-7; tentatively, D is TRBD1 (5 bases). This CDR3 comprises 14 residues. The germline gives CDR1 SGHAT, CDR2 FQNNGV. Between the trimmed V and J ends, which lost 2 bases and 3 bases, there was a span of 11 bases. CDR3 amino acids: CASSLNGADYEQYF. CDR3 DNA: TGTGCCAGCAGCTTAAATGGGGCCGACTACGAGCAGTACTTC.

The chain joins TRBV2 to TRBJ2-2; perhaps TRBD2 as D (6 bases). The CDR3 has 15 amino acids. Looked up from germline, CDR1 is SNHLY and CDR2 is FYNNEI. With 6 bases removed from V and 0 bases from J, the gap between germline ends came to 11 bases. In DNA, the CDR3 is TGTGCCAGCAGGGGGGGACCCCCGAACACCGGGGAGCTGTTTTTT. Its protein product is CASRGGPPNTGELFF. Supplemented by reference TRBV2 and TRBJ2-2, the full variable domain reads EPEVTQTPSHQVTQMGQEVILRCVPISNHLYFYWYRQILGQKVEFLVSFYNNEISEKSEIFDDQFSVERPDGSNFTLKIRSTKLEDSAMYFCASRGGPPNTGELFFGEGSRLTVL.

The CDR3 is CASSQGAGKGEKLFF. The CDR3 DNA sequence: TGCGCCAGCAGCCAAGGTGCGGGGAAGGGTGAAAAACTGTTTTTT. This chain uses TRBV4-1 with TRBJ1-4, with D uncertain. CDR3 length: 15 amino acids. CDR1 and CDR2 from the germline V gene are MGHRA and YSYEKL. V lost 1 base and J 7 bases, leaving 13 bases between the germline ends.

The V and J genes are TRBV7-6 and TRBJ2-1; maybe TRBD2 (6 bases). V lost 3 bases and J 9 bases, leaving 15 bases between the germline ends. Germline lookup yields CDR1 SGHVS and CDR2 FNYEAQ. The CDR3 covers 14 residues. The CDR3 loop is CASSLRDSRGEQFF. The CDR3 coding sequence is TGTGCCAGCAGCTTGAGGGACTCACGCGGTGAGCAGTTCTTC.

The V gene is TRBV6-5, the J gene TRBJ2-7; possibly TRBD1 for D (5 bases). V gave up 2 bases and J gave up 1 base, with 12 bases separating them. The CDR3 extends over 15 amino acids. Germline loops: CDR1 MNHEY, CDR2 SVGAGI. CDR3 region: CASSYGNQGSYEQYF. In nucleotides, the CDR3 is TGTGCCAGCAGTTACGGGAATCAGGGTTCCTACGAGCAGTACTTC.

This sequence joins TRBV10-3 and TRBJ1-1; D is undetermined. CDR1 and CDR2 (germline): ENHRY, SYGVKD. The CDR3 is 14 amino acids. The ends were cut back, 5 bases at V and 0 bases at J, with 10 bases in the middle. CDR3 protein: CAISSSEMNTEAFF. In nucleotides, the CDR3 is TGTGCCATCAGTTCGTCGGAGATGAACACTGAAGCTTTCTTT.

The rearrangement uses TRBV7-9 and TRBJ2-4; 13 bases are a match to TRBD2. After removal of 5 bases from V and 6 bases from J, the junction contained 4 bases not matched to a gene. The CDR3 covers 15 residues. Germline V gene lookup returns CDR1 SEHNR and CDR2 FQNEAQ (reference sequence). As DNA, the CDR3 is TGTGCCAGCAGCCCCGGGACTAGCGGGACAAACATTCAGTACTTC. It translates to CASSPGTSGTNIQYF.

This CDR3 is CASSLDGMIRDRGLAYGYTF. The DNA for the CDR3 is TGTGCCAGCAGCTTAGATGGGATGATCCGGGACAGGGGGCTTGCCTATGGCTACACCTTC. The rearrangement uses TRBV11-3 and TRBJ1-2; 12 nucleotides line up with TRBD1. The CDR3 runs to 20 residues. The germline gives CDR1 SGHNT, CDR2 YENEEA. After removal of 0 bases from V and 4 bases from J, the junction contained 15 bases not matched to a gene.